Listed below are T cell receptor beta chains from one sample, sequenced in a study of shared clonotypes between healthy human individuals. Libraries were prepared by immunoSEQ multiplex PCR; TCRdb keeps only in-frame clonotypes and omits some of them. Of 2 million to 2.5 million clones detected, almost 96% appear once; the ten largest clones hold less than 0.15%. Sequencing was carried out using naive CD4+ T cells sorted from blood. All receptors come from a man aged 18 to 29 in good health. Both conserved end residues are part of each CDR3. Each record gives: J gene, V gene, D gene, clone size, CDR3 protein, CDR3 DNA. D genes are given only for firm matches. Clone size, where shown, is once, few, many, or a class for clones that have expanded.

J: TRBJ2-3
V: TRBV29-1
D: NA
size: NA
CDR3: CSVERATDTQYF
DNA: TGCAGCGTTGAAAGGGCCACAGATACGCAGTATTTT

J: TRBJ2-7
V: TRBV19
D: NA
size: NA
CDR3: CATAEGGIGSYEQYF
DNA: TGTGCCACAGCCGAAGGGGGTATTGGCTCCTACGAGCAGTACTTC

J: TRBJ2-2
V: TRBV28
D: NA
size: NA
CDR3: CASSLGGTTGELFF
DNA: TGTGCCAGCAGTTTGGGCGGAACCACCGGGGAGCTGTTTTTT

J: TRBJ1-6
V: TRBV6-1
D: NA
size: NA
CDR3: CASSERDAQSSYNSPLHF
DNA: TGTGCCAGCAGTGAACGGGACGCCCAGAGCTCCTATAATTCACCCCTCCACTTT

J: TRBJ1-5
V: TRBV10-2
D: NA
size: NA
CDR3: CASDPGPTNRSNQPQHF
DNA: TGCGCCAGTGACCCGGGACCGACGAATCGGAGCAATCAGCCCCAGCATTTT

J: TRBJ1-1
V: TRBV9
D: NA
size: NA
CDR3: CASSVGLAGSSNTEAFF
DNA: TGTGCCAGCAGCGTAGGATTGGCGGGGTCCTCAAACACTGAAGCTTTCTTT

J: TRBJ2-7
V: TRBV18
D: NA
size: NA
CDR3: CASSPLGGDSYEQYF
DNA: TGTGCCAGCTCACCACTGGGGGGTGATTCCTACGAGCAGTACTTC

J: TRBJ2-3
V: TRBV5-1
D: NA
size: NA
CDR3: CASRLGGGGTDTQYF
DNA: TGCGCCAGCAGGCTCGGAGGGGGAGGCACAGATACGCAGTATTTT

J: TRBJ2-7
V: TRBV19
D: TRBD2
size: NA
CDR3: CASSDPGGSMNEQYF
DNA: TGTGCCAGTAGTGACCCGGGAGGTTCTATGAACGAGCAGTACTTC

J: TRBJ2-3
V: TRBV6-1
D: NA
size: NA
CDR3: CASSELADTQYF
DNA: TGTGCCAGCAGTGAATTAGCGGATACGCAGTATTTT

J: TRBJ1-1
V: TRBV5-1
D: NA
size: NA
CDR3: CASSLQGFMNTEAFF
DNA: TGCGCCAGCAGCTTGCAGGGTTTCATGAACACTGAAGCTTTCTTT

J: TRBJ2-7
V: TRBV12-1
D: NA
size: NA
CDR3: CASSQSGTPYEQYF
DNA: TGTGCCAGCAGCCAGTCCGGGACACCCTACGAGCAGTACTTC

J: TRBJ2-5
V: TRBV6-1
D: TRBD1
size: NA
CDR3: CARADRGRETQYF
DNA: TGTGCCAGGGCTGACAGGGGAAGAGAGACCCAGTACTTC

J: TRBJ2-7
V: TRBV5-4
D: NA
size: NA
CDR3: CASSLVLAGIYEQYF
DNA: TGTGCCAGCAGCTTGGTCCTTGCAGGGATCTACGAGCAGTACTTC

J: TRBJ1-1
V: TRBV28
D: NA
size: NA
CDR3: CASSLRTANTEAFF
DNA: TGTGCCAGCAGTCTCCGCACAGCGAACACTGAAGCTTTCTTT

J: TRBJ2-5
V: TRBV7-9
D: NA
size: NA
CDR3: CASSLAGQNQETQYF
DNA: TGTGCCAGCAGCTTAGCGGGGCAGAACCAAGAGACCCAGTACTTC

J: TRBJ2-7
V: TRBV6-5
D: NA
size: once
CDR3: CASSYDSSYEQYF
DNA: TGTGCCAGCAGTTACGACAGTTCCTACGAGCAGTACTTC

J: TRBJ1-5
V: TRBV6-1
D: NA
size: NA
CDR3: CASTRKGGSNQPQHF
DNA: TGTGCCAGCACTCGTAAGGGGGGGAGCAATCAGCCCCAGCATTTT

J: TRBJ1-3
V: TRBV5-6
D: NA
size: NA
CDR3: CASSWAGELGNTIYF
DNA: TGTGCCAGCAGCTGGGCAGGGGAACTTGGAAACACCATATATTTT

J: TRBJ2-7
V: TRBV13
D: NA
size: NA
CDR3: CASTSGYEQYF
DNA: TGTGCCAGCACCTCTGGGTACGAGCAGTACTTC

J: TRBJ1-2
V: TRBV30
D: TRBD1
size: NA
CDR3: CALGQDNYGYTF
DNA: TGTGCCCTGGGACAGGATAACTATGGCTACACCTTC

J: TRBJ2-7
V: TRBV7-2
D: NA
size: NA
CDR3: CASSPQVTYEQYF
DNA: TGTGCCAGCAGCCCCCAGGTTACCTACGAGCAGTACTTC

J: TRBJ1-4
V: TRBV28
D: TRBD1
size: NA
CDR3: CASSFRGLLSKLFF
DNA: TGTGCCAGCAGTTTCAGGGGGCTCCTGTCCAAACTGTTTTTT